This T cell receptor beta chain was identified in a study of blood T cell repertoires in COVID-19. The CDR3 runs 15 residues. Losses at the gene ends were 4 bases for V and 7 bases for J; bases not matched to a gene: 10. Germline CDR1 reads MNHEY; CDR2 reads SVGAGI. Method: immunoSEQ multiplex PCR; TCRdb's copy keeps in-frame clones and lacks some. The data hold nearly 80,000 clones, with about 93% observed a single time. V usage is TRBV6-5 and J usage is TRBJ2-7, with 10 positions matching TRBD1. This clonotype was obtained from a woman of 80 years or more with acute or convalescent COVID-19. The sample was peripheral blood. CDR3 sequence reads: CASSFPRQGAQEQYF. In nucleotides, the CDR3 is TGTGCCAGCAGTTTTCCCCGACAGGGGGCTCAAGAGCAGTACTTC.